The rows below give T cell receptor beta chains drawn from one sample of a study of T cell responses to AZD1222 COVID-19 vaccine. Some clones are missing from TCRdb's copy, which holds only in-frame ones; the method was immunoSEQ multiplex PCR. The repertoire holds 92,000 or so clones, with 80% to 90% as singletons. This material consisted of peripheral blood, taken on day 0 of AZD1222 vaccination. These receptors originate from an adult in good health. The CDR3 runs from the conserved cysteine through the conserved F or W. A D gene is named only where the DNA matches it firmly. Clone size is stated in some rows and not others, as once, few, many or a class when expanded.

CASTLFRDRGSTNEKLFF,TGTGCCAGCACCCTCTTCCGGGACAGGGGATCCACTAATGAAAAACTGTTTTTT,TRBV5-6,NA,TRBJ1-4,TRBD1
CASSYGPRYGYTF,TGTGCCAGCAGTTACGGCCCGAGATATGGCTACACCTTC,TRBV6-5,NA,TRBJ1-2,NA
CASSLPELGNTIYF,TGTGCCAGCAGCTTACCCGAGCTTGGAAACACCATATATTTT,TRBV7-2,NA,TRBJ1-3,NA
CASSLTRDLYNEQFF,TGTGCCAGCAGCTTAACGAGGGACTTATACAATGAGCAGTTCTTC,TRBV7-3,NA,TRBJ2-1,NA
CASSPAAGAYYGYTF,TGTGCCAGTAGTCCAGCGGCGGGGGCGTACTATGGCTACACCTTC,TRBV19,once,TRBJ1-2,NA
CAGQGVNDEQYF,TGTGCCGGCCAGGGGGTCAACGACGAGCAGTACTTC,TRBV30,once,TRBJ2-7,TRBD1
CASSSDRALAYNEQFF,TGTGCCAGCAGCTCGGACAGGGCATTGGCCTACAATGAGCAGTTCTTC,TRBV7-9,NA,TRBJ2-1,TRBD1
CASSHRGTRYGYTF,TGTGCCAGTAGCCATAGGGGGACACGCTATGGCTACACCTTC,TRBV19,NA,TRBJ1-2,NA
CASSDRNQPQHF,TGTGCCAGCAGCGATCGCAATCAGCCCCAGCATTTT,TRBV4-2,NA,TRBJ1-5,NA
CASSLGAGEQYF,TGTGCCAGCAGCTTAGGGGCGGGGGAGCAGTACTTC,TRBV11-2,NA,TRBJ2-7,NA
CASSPGQGVLDSPLHF,TGTGCCAGCAGCCCAGGACAGGGTGTTTTGGATTCACCCCTCCACTTT,TRBV11-3,NA,TRBJ1-6,TRBD1
CASGETGVTGELFF,TGTGCCAGTGGGGAAACAGGGGTGACCGGGGAGCTGTTTTTT,TRBV28,NA,TRBJ2-2,TRBD1
CASTQTWGYGYTF,TGTGCCAGCACCCAGACATGGGGCTATGGCTACACCTTC,TRBV5-6,NA,TRBJ1-2,NA
CASSLDTDPRINSPLHF,TGTGCCAGCAGCTTAGATACAGATCCTAGAATTAATTCACCCCTCCACTTT,TRBV12-1,NA,TRBJ1-6,NA
CASSPNQGFNNEQFF,TGTGCCAGCTCACCAAACCAGGGGTTTAACAATGAGCAGTTCTTC,TRBV18,NA,TRBJ2-1,NA
CASSFSPHYGYTF,TGTGCCAGCAGTTTTTCCCCTCATTATGGCTACACCTTC,TRBV12-3/TRBV12-4,NA,TRBJ1-2,NA
CASSIGSPGNQPQHF,TGTGCCAGTAGTATCGGGTCCCCGGGCAATCAGCCCCAGCATTTT,TRBV19,NA,TRBJ1-5,NA
CASSLGRGYNEQFF,TGTGCCAGCAGCTTAGGCCGTGGATACAATGAGCAGTTCTTC,TRBV7-9,NA,TRBJ2-1,NA
CASSDRATDTQYF,TGTGCCAGCAGCGACAGGGCGACAGATACGCAGTATTTT,TRBV6-5,NA,TRBJ2-3,TRBD1
CASSDKPPTSGGDTQYF,TGTGCCAGCAGTGATAAACCCCCGACTAGCGGGGGAGATACGCAGTATTTT,TRBV2,NA,TRBJ2-3,TRBD2
CATSRERSLKAFF,TGTGCCACCAGCAGAGAAAGGAGCCTAAAAGCTTTCTTT,TRBV15,NA,TRBJ1-1,NA
CASSYGGTEAFF,TGTGCCAGCAGTTATGGAGGCACTGAAGCTTTCTTT,TRBV7-9,once,TRBJ1-1,NA
CASSSGANTGELFF,TGTGCCAGCTCCAGCGGGGCAAACACCGGGGAGCTGTTTTTT,TRBV2,NA,TRBJ2-2,TRBD2
CASSDNRGVDEQYF,TGTGCCAGCAGTGATAACAGGGGTGTCGACGAGCAGTACTTC,TRBV2,NA,TRBJ2-7,TRBD1
CASSLEVGSYGYTF,TGTGCCAGCAGCTTAGAGGTCGGGAGCTATGGCTACACCTTC,TRBV7-6,NA,TRBJ1-2,NA
CASSEGGGYGYTF,TGTGCCAGCAGTGAAGGGGGCGGCTATGGCTACACCTTC,TRBV2,NA,TRBJ1-2,NA
CASSLAGGAGIGTGELFF,TGTGCCAGCAGCTTAGCCGGGGGGGCAGGGATCGGCACCGGGGAGCTGTTTTTT,TRBV7-6,NA,TRBJ2-2,TRBD2
CASSLEAGGLAEAFF,TGTGCCAGCAGCTTAGAGGCAGGGGGGCTGGCTGAAGCTTTCTTT,TRBV7-2,NA,TRBJ1-1,TRBD1
CASSFGPRGSNQPQHF,TGTGCCAGCAGCTTTGGCCCCCGGGGGAGCAATCAGCCCCAGCATTTT,TRBV7-9,NA,TRBJ1-5,NA
CASSLRAGAGNEQFF,TGTGCCAGCAGCTTAAGAGCGGGGGCCGGAAATGAGCAGTTCTTC,TRBV7-2,once,TRBJ2-1,TRBD2
CASSTGQVYQETQYF,TGTGCCAGCAGCACGGGACAGGTTTACCAAGAGACCCAGTACTTC,TRBV28,NA,TRBJ2-5,TRBD1
CASSRRLGQAYEQYF,TGTGCCAGCAGCCGTCGCCTTGGACAGGCGTACGAGCAGTACTTC,TRBV5-5,NA,TRBJ2-7,TRBD1
CASSLVRQGYPYEQYF,TGTGCCAGCAGCTTAGTCCGACAGGGGTATCCCTACGAGCAGTACTTC,TRBV11-2,NA,TRBJ2-7,TRBD1
CASSLYSGGERELFF,TGTGCCAGCAGCTTGTATAGCGGGGGCGAGCGGGAGCTGTTTTTT,TRBV5-4,NA,TRBJ2-2,TRBD2
CASSLGAGTGDETQYF,TGCGCCAGCAGCTTGGGAGCCGGGACAGGGGATGAGACCCAGTACTTC,TRBV5-1,NA,TRBJ2-5,TRBD1
CASSSPSGEQFF,TGTGCCAGCAGCTCCCCGTCGGGTGAGCAGTTCTTC,TRBV7-9,NA,TRBJ2-1,NA
CASSSVLLDTIYF,TGTGCCAGCAGTTCTGTTCTATTGGACACCATATATTTT,TRBV12-3/TRBV12-4,NA,TRBJ1-3,NA
CASSPAGTGGTEAFF,TGCGCCAGCAGCCCCGCCGGGACAGGGGGCACTGAAGCTTTCTTT,TRBV5-1,NA,TRBJ1-1,TRBD1
CASSPNPGQGNEKLFF,TGTGCCAGCAGCCCGAACCCGGGACAGGGGAATGAAAAACTGTTTTTT,TRBV4-2,few,TRBJ1-4,TRBD1
CASSLGTPSGGYTF,TGCGCCAGCAGCTTGGGAACTCCCTCAGGGGGCTACACCTTC,TRBV5-1,NA,TRBJ1-2,NA
CASKMDRRSGNTIYF,TGTGCCAGCAAGATGGACAGGAGGTCTGGAAACACCATATATTTT,TRBV27,NA,TRBJ1-3,TRBD1
CASSSRGSGNTIYF,TGCGCCAGCAGCTCGCGGGGCTCTGGAAACACCATATATTTT,TRBV4-1,NA,TRBJ1-3,NA
CARTGGGAPDTQYF,TGTGCCAGGACGGGCGGGGGGGCCCCAGATACGCAGTATTTT,TRBV2,NA,TRBJ2-3,TRBD2
CASSLDSGLQNEQYF,TGTGCCAGCAGCTTAGATAGCGGCCTTCAAAACGAGCAGTACTTC,TRBV11-3,NA,TRBJ2-7,NA
CASSTGQGGDTQYF,TGTGCCAGCAGTACCGGACAGGGTGGAGATACGCAGTATTTT,TRBV27,few,TRBJ2-3,TRBD1
CSAAGQGANEQYF,TGCAGCGCAGCGGGACAGGGGGCTAACGAGCAGTACTTC,TRBV29-1,NA,TRBJ2-7,TRBD1
CASSPNGGPGINTEAFF,TGTGCCAGCAGCCCAAACGGGGGGCCGGGGATTAACACTGAAGCTTTCTTT,TRBV7-2,NA,TRBJ1-1,NA
CASSLDPLGQETQYF,TGTGCCAGCAGTCTAGACCCCCTGGGCCAAGAGACCCAGTACTTC,TRBV27,NA,TRBJ2-5,NA
CASSTGQGPDTQYF,TGTGCCAGCAGCACCGGACAGGGACCAGATACGCAGTATTTT,TRBV7-3,NA,TRBJ2-3,TRBD1
CASSILTGGQETQYF,TGTGCCAGTAGTATTCTCACAGGGGGCCAAGAGACCCAGTACTTC,TRBV19,NA,TRBJ2-5,TRBD1
CAWSVRGMYTEAFF,TGTGCCTGGAGTGTACGGGGTATGTACACTGAAGCTTTCTTT,TRBV30,NA,TRBJ1-1,NA
CASSPDGGSNSPLHF,TGTGCCAGCAGCCCAGACGGGGGATCTAATTCACCCCTCCACTTT,TRBV7-8,NA,TRBJ1-6,NA
CASSRAGAGSSNGYTF,TGTGCCAGCAGTCGGGCAGGGGCCGGAAGTTCAAATGGCTACACCTTC,TRBV5-4,once,TRBJ1-2,NA
CASSPKGEVGQPQHF,TGTGCCAGCTCACCGAAGGGGGAAGTCGGTCAGCCCCAGCATTTT,TRBV18,NA,TRBJ1-5,NA
CASSRGSLTQSGEAFF,TGTGCCAGCAGCAGGGGGAGCCTAACGCAGTCGGGTGAAGCTTTCTTT,TRBV3-1/TRBV3-2,once,TRBJ1-1,NA